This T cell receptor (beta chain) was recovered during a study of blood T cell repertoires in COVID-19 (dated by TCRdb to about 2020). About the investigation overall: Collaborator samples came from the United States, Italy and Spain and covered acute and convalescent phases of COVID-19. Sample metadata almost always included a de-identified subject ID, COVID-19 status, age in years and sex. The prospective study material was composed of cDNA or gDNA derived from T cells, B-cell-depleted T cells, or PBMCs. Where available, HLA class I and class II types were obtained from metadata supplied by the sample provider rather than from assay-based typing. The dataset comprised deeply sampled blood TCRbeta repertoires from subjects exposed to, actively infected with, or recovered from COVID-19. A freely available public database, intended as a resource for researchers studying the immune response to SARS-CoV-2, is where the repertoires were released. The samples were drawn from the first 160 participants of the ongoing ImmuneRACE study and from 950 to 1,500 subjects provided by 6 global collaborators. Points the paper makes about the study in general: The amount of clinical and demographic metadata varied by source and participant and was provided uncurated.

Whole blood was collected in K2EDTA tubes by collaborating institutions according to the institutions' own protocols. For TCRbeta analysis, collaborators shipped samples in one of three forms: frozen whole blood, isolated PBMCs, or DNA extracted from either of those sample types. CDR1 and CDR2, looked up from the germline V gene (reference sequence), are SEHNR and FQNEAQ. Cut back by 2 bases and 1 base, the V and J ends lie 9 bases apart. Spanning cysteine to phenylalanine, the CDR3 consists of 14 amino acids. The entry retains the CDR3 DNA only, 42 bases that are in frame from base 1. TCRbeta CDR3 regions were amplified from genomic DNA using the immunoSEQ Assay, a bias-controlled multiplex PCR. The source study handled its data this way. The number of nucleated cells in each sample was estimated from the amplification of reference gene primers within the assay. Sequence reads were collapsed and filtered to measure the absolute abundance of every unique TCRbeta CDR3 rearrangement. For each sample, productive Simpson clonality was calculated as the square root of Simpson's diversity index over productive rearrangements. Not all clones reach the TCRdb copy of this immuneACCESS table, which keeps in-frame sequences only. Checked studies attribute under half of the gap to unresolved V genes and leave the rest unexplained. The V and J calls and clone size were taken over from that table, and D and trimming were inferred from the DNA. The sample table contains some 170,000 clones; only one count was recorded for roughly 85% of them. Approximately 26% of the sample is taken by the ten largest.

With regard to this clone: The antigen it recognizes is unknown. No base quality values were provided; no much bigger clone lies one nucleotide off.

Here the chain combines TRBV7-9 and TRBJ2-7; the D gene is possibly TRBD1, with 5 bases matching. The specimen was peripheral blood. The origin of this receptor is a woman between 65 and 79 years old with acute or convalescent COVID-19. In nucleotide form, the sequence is TGTGCCAGCAGCTTACAGGGCATTTCCTACGAGCAGTACTTC. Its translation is CASSLQGISYEQYF.